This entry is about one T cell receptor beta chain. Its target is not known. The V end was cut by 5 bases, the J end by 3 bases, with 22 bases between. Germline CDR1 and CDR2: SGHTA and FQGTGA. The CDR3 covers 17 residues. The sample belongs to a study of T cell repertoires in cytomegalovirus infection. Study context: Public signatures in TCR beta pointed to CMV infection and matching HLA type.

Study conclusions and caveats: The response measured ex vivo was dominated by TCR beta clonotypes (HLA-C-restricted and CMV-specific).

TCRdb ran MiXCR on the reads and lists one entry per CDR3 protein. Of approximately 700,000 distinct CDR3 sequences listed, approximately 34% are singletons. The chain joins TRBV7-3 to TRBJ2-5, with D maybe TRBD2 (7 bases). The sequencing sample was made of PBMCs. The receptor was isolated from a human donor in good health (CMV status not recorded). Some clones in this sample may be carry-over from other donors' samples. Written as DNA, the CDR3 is TGTGCCAGCAGCGGCCGGTGTGGGGGGGGCCTAAAAGAGACCCAGTACTTC. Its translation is CASSGRCGGGLKETQYF.